This T cell receptor beta chain was identified in a study of cytotoxic CD8 clonotypes in ibrutinib-treated CLL. The sequencing depth, 1 in 200,000 to 1 in 1 million T cells, was the target. Profiled with immunoSEQ multiplex PCR; TCRdb holds only in-frame clones, not every one. The table shows about 150,000 clones, with 76% occurring only once. V shed 5 bases and J 6 bases; nucleotides not matched to a gene: 12. The length of the CDR3 is 16 residues. Germline CDR1 SEHNR, CDR2 FQNEAQ (reference sequence). The V call is TRBV7-9, the J call TRBJ2-3; 9 nucleotides agree with TRBD2. The sequencing used PBMCs, collected after 24 months of ibrutinib treatment. This TCR came from a human donor with chronic lymphocytic leukemia. Here the CDR3 DNA reads TGTGCCAGCAGCCCAGGGCGACTAGCGGAGCTGGATACGCAGTATTTT. It yields the protein CASSPGRLAELDTQYF. The full variable domain, its missing parts supplied by reference TRBV7-9 and TRBJ2-3, is DTGVSQNPRHKITKRGQNVTFRCDPISEHNRLYWYRQTLGQGPEFLTYFQNEAQLEKSRLLSDRFSAERPKGSFSTLEIQRTEQGDSAMYLCASSPGRLAELDTQYFGPGTRLTVL.